What follows are 28 T cell receptor beta chains derived from one specimen sequenced in a study of blood T cell repertoires in COVID-19. Data came from immunoSEQ multiplex PCR; TCRdb stores just in-frame clones and leaves some out. The table lists approximately 200,000 clones, 94% of them singletons. Input material: peripheral blood. Every receptor here comes from a man younger than 40 with COVID-19, enrolled during active disease.

This clone appeared a few times. The V and J genes are TRBV11-2 and TRBJ1-2; 7 bases match TRBD1. The ends lost 0 bases at V and 7 bases at J; junction bases unmatched: 8. Per the germline V gene, CDR1 is SGHAT and CDR2 is FQNNGV. The CDR3 loop spans 15 amino acids. The CDR3 bases are TGTGCCAGCAGCTTAGATCGGGACAGTCCCCCTGGCTACACCTTC. Its translation is CASSLDRDSPPGYTF.

The chain employs TRBV12-3 or TRBV12-4 and TRBJ2-7; a possible D gene is TRBD1 (5 bases). With 2 bases removed from V and 2 bases from J, the gap between germline ends came to 7 bases. This CDR3 is built from 13 residues. The CDR3, as DNA: TGTGCCAGCAGTTTAAGGGGCCCCTACGAGCAGTACTTC. This encodes CASSLRGPYEQYF.

This chain connects TRBV30 to TRBJ1-6, with 10 nucleotides matching TRBD1. The CDR3 is 14 residues long. Trimming removed 3 bases from V and 10 bases from J; junction bases left unmatched: 6. The V gene's germline CDR1 is GTSNPN and CDR2 SVGIG (reference sequence). The CDR3 DNA is TGTGCCTGGAGCGGACAGGGGGTTGGATCACCCCTCCACTTT. It translates to CAWSGQGVGSPLHF.

The chain recombines TRBV2 with TRBJ2-2, with 9 bases aligning to TRBD1. Unmatched junction bases numbered 5, after V lost 6 bases and J lost 6 bases. Germline-derived CDR1 and CDR2 are SNHLY and FYNNEI. This CDR3 is 14 amino acids long. The CDR3 loop is CASRPGQGAGELFF. In DNA, the CDR3 is TGTGCCAGCAGACCGGGACAGGGAGCCGGGGAGCTGTTTTTT.

A single count supports this clone. V and J are TRBV11-2 and TRBJ1-2; TRBD1 aligns across 8 bases. CDR1 SGHAT and CDR2 FQNNGV come from the germline V gene. The CDR3 length is 15 residues. The V segment lost 1 base and the J segment 4 bases; nucleotides outside the gene matches: 5. The CDR3 DNA follows: TGTGCCAGCAGCTTAGGCGTGCAGGGGGCCTATGGCTACACCTTC. Protein product: CASSLGVQGAYGYTF.

The chain employs TRBV4-1 and TRBJ1-2; possible D gene TRBD1, 6 bases. Per the germline V gene, CDR1 is MGHRA and CDR2 is YSYEKL. Trimming left V 0 bases short and J 7 bases short, with 21 bases between. There are 17 residues in the CDR3. For the CDR3, the DNA is TGCGCCAGCAGCCAAGAGGGGGCGCGACAGGTTGGTGGTGGCTACACCTTC. Protein sequence: CASSQEGARQVGGGYTF.

This sequence joins TRBV12-3 or TRBV12-4 and TRBJ2-5; D is perhaps TRBD2 (6 bases). The CDR3 has 13 amino acids. V shed 6 bases and J shed 4 bases, with 12 bases lying between them. CDR3 residues: CASRRDFGETQYF. The CDR3 DNA is TGTGCCAGCAGACGGGACTTCGGAGAGACCCAGTACTTC.

This chain uses TRBV11-2 with TRBJ1-2; D uncertain. CDR3 length: 12 residues. The V end was cut by 1 base, the J end by 7 bases, with 7 bases between. In germline, CDR1 is SGHAT, CDR2 FQNNGV. The CDR3 sequence is CASSLGGGGYTF. The CDR3 DNA is TGTGCCAGCAGCTTAGGGGGAGGTGGCTACACCTTC.

The rearrangement links TRBV27 to TRBJ1-6, with a weak D call TRBD1 (5 bases). Germline V lookup: CDR1 MNHEY, CDR2 SMNVEV (reference sequence). V was trimmed by 6 bases and J by 3 bases, leaving 12 bases between them. There are 15 residues in the CDR3. The CDR3 reads CASSLYDSYNSPLHF. CDR3 sequence (DNA): TGTGCCAGCAGCCTCTACGACAGCTATAATTCACCCCTCCACTTT.

For this clone: At the DNA level, this CDR3 is encoded by other sequences in the same sample as well. J is TRBJ1-2 and V is TRBV5-1, with 8 bases that match TRBD1. The CDR3 contains 15 residues. Germline CDR1 SGHRS, CDR2 YFSETQ. V lost 4 bases, J lost 0 bases, and 5 bases stayed unmatched. Written as DNA, the CDR3 is TGCGCCAGCAGCCTGGGACAGGTTGCTAACTATGGCTACACCTTC. It is translated as CASSLGQVANYGYTF.

This chain connects TRBV2 to TRBJ1-5, with D possibly TRBD1 on 6 matching bases. Per the germline V gene, CDR1 is SNHLY and CDR2 is FYNNEI. The CDR3 contains 15 residues. V was clipped by 3 bases and J by 0 bases, with 9 bases between them. As DNA, the CDR3 is TGTGCCAGCAGTGAGGGGACAAGTAGCAATCAGCCCCAGCATTTT. Translated, it gives CASSEGTSSNQPQHF.

CDR3 in amino acids: CASSLGNDGEGYTF. The CDR3 nucleotides read TGCGCCAGCAGCTTGGGGAACGACGGGGAGGGCTACACCTTC. The chain has TRBV5-1 and TRBJ1-2; D gene unclear. Germline CDR1 and CDR2: SGHRS and YFSETQ. The CDR3 runs to 14 residues. V lost 0 bases to trimming and J lost 8 bases, with 14 bases between them.

The CDR3 sequence: CASSDRGTGRTEAFF. In DNA, the CDR3 is TGTGCCAGCAGTGACCGCGGGACAGGAAGGACTGAAGCTTTCTTT. The gene calls are TRBV25-1 and TRBJ1-1; 8 bases line up with TRBD1. With V trimmed by 3 bases and J by 5 bases, 8 bases remained unmatched. Germline-derived CDR1 and CDR2 are MGHDK and SYGVNS. The CDR3 spans 15 residues.

This sequence joins TRBV12-3 or TRBV12-4 and TRBJ1-5; the D is unclear. The CDR3 is 13 residues long. V lost 7 bases and J lost 4, with 11 bases in between. DNA of the CDR3: TGTGCCAGCACCCCGGGAGAGAATCAGCCCCAGCATTTT. Its translation: CASTPGENQPQHF.

The chain uses TRBV19 and TRBJ1-5; TRBD1 is a possible D gene (5 bases). CDR3 size: 18 residues. V lost 0 bases, J lost 0 bases, and 15 bases lay in between. The germline V gene has CDR1 LNHDA and CDR2 SQIVND (reference sequence). This CDR3 reads CASSIDRMTATSNQPQHF. CDR3 nucleotides: TGTGCCAGTAGTATAGATCGTATGACAGCAACTAGCAATCAGCCCCAGCATTTT.

The rearrangement joins TRBV10-3 to TRBJ1-6; maybe TRBD1 (5 bases). V was cut by 10 bases and J by 10 bases, with 20 bases left in between. The CDR3 extends over 14 amino acids. Looked up from germline, CDR1 is ENHRY and CDR2 is SYGVKD. CDR3 amino acids: CATHGRGVGSPLHF. In nucleotides, the CDR3 is TGTGCCACCCACGGGCGGGGGGTCGGATCACCCCTCCACTTT.

V is TRBV12-3 or TRBV12-4 and J is TRBJ2-3, with D possibly being TRBD2 (6 bases). Trimming removed 1 base from V and 14 bases from J, with 13 bases in between. The CDR3 runs to 12 residues. The CDR3 is CASSLVGDSWYF. DNA for the CDR3: TGTGCCAGCAGTTTAGTAGGGGACTCGTGGTATTTT.

This clone came up once. The gene calls are TRBV27 and TRBJ2-1; 8 nucleotides agree with TRBD2. CDR1 is MNHEY and CDR2 is SMNVEV in the germline V gene (reference sequence). The CDR3 loop spans 15 amino acids. With 5 bases clipped from V and 3 bases from J, the junction kept 6 bases outside the gene matches. CDR3 DNA: TGTGCCAGCAGTAAACCGGGACTAGGCTACAATGAGCAGTTCTTC. Translation gives CASSKPGLGYNEQFF.

The chain employs TRBV25-1 and TRBJ2-7; 8 nucleotides align to TRBD1. Trimming removed 5 bases from V and 7 bases from J; junction bases left unmatched: 10. Germline V CDR1 and CDR2: MGHDK, SYGVNS. The CDR3 is 14 amino acids. CDR3 region: CASSTGGNLEEQYF. As DNA, the CDR3 is TGTGCCAGCAGTACAGGGGGTAACCTCGAAGAGCAGTACTTC.

CDR3 coding DNA: TGTGCCAGCAGTAAGTGGATGAGGGGGACTGAAGCTTTCTTT. Protein product: CASSKWMRGTEAFF. The V and J genes are TRBV6-5 and TRBJ1-1, with D tentatively TRBD1 (6 bases). The V and J ends lost 5 bases and 5 bases respectively, with 15 bases between them. Per germline, CDR1 MNHEY and CDR2 SVGAGI. The CDR3 has 14 amino acids.

The chain links TRBV2 to TRBJ2-5; 12 nucleotides agree with TRBD2. Looked up from germline, CDR1 is SNHLY and CDR2 is FYNNEI. The V segment lost 4 bases and the J segment 4 bases; nucleotides outside the gene matches: 4. The CDR3 covers 15 residues. The CDR3 reads CASSAGLAGLETQYF. CDR3 in DNA: TGTGCCAGCAGTGCGGGACTAGCGGGCTTAGAGACCCAGTACTTC.

This chain uses TRBV9 with TRBJ1-4; a possible D gene is TRBD1 (5 bases). CDR3 size: 16 residues. Trimming removed 0 bases from V and 8 bases from J, with 17 bases in between. Germline V gene lookup returns CDR1 SGDLS and CDR2 YYNGEE. CDR3 nucleotides: TGTGCCAGCAGCGTAGAAGGTAGAGGGACTGTCGAAAAACTGTTTTTT. It translates to CASSVEGRGTVEKLFF.

The rearrangement joins TRBV2 to TRBJ1-5, with 7 bases lining up with TRBD1. J lost 9 bases, V lost 4 bases, and 9 bases had no gene match. Germline-derived CDR1 and CDR2 are SNHLY and FYNNEI. This CDR3 spans 14 amino acids. The CDR3 DNA reads TGTGCCAGCAGTGGGACAGGTCCATTGTCGCCCCAGCATTTT. This encodes CASSGTGPLSPQHF.

This clone was seen a single time. The chain employs TRBV6-4 and TRBJ1-1; D remains unclear. The CDR3 contains 13 residues. Trimming shortened V by 2 bases and J by 0 bases, and 4 bases separated the two germline ends. Germline V gives CDR1 MRHNA, CDR2 SNTAGT. The CDR3 coding sequence is TGTGCCAGCAGTGACAACTTGAACACTGAAGCTTTCTTT. Translating gives CASSDNLNTEAFF.

The rearrangement uses TRBV6-5 and TRBJ1-6, with 9 bases matching TRBD1. CDR1 and CDR2 from the germline V gene are MNHEY and SVGAGI. This CDR3 has 15 amino acids. V shed 4 bases and J 10 bases; nucleotides not matched to a gene: 8. The DNA of the CDR3 is TGTGCCAGCAGTTCGCCGGGACAGGGAAGGTCACCCCTCCACTTT. It specifies CASSSPGQGRSPLHF.

The gene calls are TRBV12-5 and TRBJ1-6; TRBD1 might be the D (6 bases). Trimming left V 6 bases short and J 6 bases short, with 12 bases between. The CDR3 spans 14 residues. Germline assignment: CDR1 LGHNT and CDR2 FRNRAP. The CDR3 protein is CASGSGESNSPLHF. The CDR3 DNA follows: TGTGCTAGTGGGTCAGGGGAATCTAATTCACCCCTCCACTTT.

The V gene is TRBV6-5, the J gene TRBJ2-7; D gene ambiguous. Germline V lookup: CDR1 MNHEY, CDR2 SVGAGI. The ends were cut back, 0 bases at V and 3 bases at J, with 9 bases in the middle. This CDR3 comprises 14 residues. CDR3 in DNA: TGTGCCAGCAGTTACTCGAGGTGGTTCTACGAGCAGTACTTC. Its protein is CASSYSRWFYEQYF.

V is TRBV5-5 and J is TRBJ2-1; 8 bases are a match to TRBD2. The junction had 9 bases not matched to a gene; V was cut back by 4 bases and J by 3 bases. The CDR3 length is 16 residues. Germline V CDR1 and CDR2: SGHKS, YYEKEE (reference sequence). For the CDR3, the DNA is TGTGCCAGCAGCCCGGAGCGAGCGGGGGTCTACAATGAGCAGTTCTTC. The encoded protein is CASSPERAGVYNEQFF.